This T cell receptor (beta chain) is from a study of blood T cell repertoires in COVID-19. Study as a whole: The cDNA or gDNA used as material had been derived from T cells, B-cell-depleted T cells, or PBMCs.

Only in-frame clones appear in the TCRdb table, and some are missing; sequencing was by immunoSEQ multiplex PCR. Among about 190,000 clones listed, around 86% were seen once. Source material: peripheral blood. The receptor was derived from a man aged 35 to 55 with acute or convalescent COVID-19.

The CDR3 protein is CASSPRREGGVYGYTF. The CDR3 region has the DNA TGTGCCAGCAGCCCACGGAGGGAGGGGGGCGTCTATGGCTACACCTTC. J is TRBJ1-2 and V is TRBV9; a possible D gene is TRBD1 (6 bases). This CDR3 contains 16 residues. With 4 bases removed from V and 4 bases from J, the gap between germline ends came to 20 bases. CDR1 is SGDLS, CDR2 YYNGEE, per germline.